This passage covers 6 T cell receptor beta chains from one sample sequenced in a study of PD-1 blockade in classical Hodgkin lymphoma. Noted time point: cycle 4 day 1 (C4D1), after 6 weeks of nivolumab. Relapse after autologous stem cell transplantation occurred in every patient, and brentuximab vedotin exposure varied. Starting with thawed PBMCs, CD4+ T cells were purified by magnetic negative selection. The assay was immunoSEQ multiplex PCR, and TCRdb's table has in-frame clones only and misses some. The table has 20,000 to 25,000 clones, roughly 80% seen once. The sample here was CD4+ T cells from blood, taken before the fourth cycle of nivolumab. The origin of the receptors is a human donor with classical Hodgkin lymphoma.

This chain links TRBV11-3 with TRBJ2-1; D could derive from TRBD1 or TRBD2 (5 bases each). From germline, CDR1 is SGHNT and CDR2 YENEEA. The CDR3 contains 15 residues. V was shortened by 5 bases and J by 4 bases, with 15 bases between the two germline ends. CDR3 coding DNA: TGTGCCAGCAGCCAAGGGACCTCGGGTTACAATGAGCAGTTCTTC. It yields the protein CASSQGTSGYNEQFF.

The rearrangement uses TRBV6-6 and TRBJ1-6; 7 positions agree with TRBD1. Unmatched junction bases numbered 7, after V lost 7 bases and J lost 1 base. Germline CDR1 MNHNY, CDR2 SVGAGI (reference sequence). The CDR3 is 16 residues long. CDR3 in amino acids: CASNQRQGSYNSPLHF. The CDR3 DNA reads as TGTGCCAGCAACCAAAGACAGGGTTCCTATAATTCACCCCTCCACTTT.

This clone showed up just a few times. This rearrangement joins TRBV6-6 to TRBJ1-2; D unresolved. The germline CDR1 and CDR2 sequences are MNHNY and SVGAGI (reference sequence). V was clipped by 7 bases and J by 5 bases, with 11 bases between them. The CDR3 has 12 residues. The CDR3, as DNA: TGTGCCAGCACCCCCACGGGTTATGGCTACACCTTC. Translated: CASTPTGYGYTF.

The chain links TRBV10-3 to TRBJ2-3; 9 positions match TRBD2. V was clipped by 11 bases and J by 6 bases; unmatched bases: 12. The CDR3 extends over 14 amino acids. Germline lookup yields CDR1 ENHRY and CDR2 SYGVKD. CDR3 nucleotide sequence: TGTGCCCTCCGGGAGGGACTAGCAGCGGATACGCAGTATTTT. It specifies CALREGLAADTQYF.

This chain uses TRBV2 with TRBJ1-3; 8 bases map to TRBD1. This CDR3 is built from 13 residues. V gave up 8 bases and J gave up 4 bases; unmatched junction bases: 4. Germline-derived CDR1 and CDR2 are SNHLY and FYNNEI. CDR3: CASGRDRGNTIYF. CDR3 nucleotide sequence: TGTGCCAGCGGACGGGACAGGGGAAACACCATATATTTT.

The chain employs TRBV5-1 and TRBJ2-2; tentatively, D is TRBD1 (5 bases). V lost 5 bases, J lost 4 bases, and 18 bases lay in between. CDR3 length: 16 residues. Germline values: CDR1 SGHRS, CDR2 YFSETQ. CDR3 amino acids: CASSPNPPDSTGELFF. The CDR3 bases are TGCGCCAGCAGTCCCAATCCTCCCGACAGCACCGGGGAGCTGTTTTTT. Using reference TRBV5-1 and TRBJ2-2 for the parts outside the CDR3, the full variable domain is KAGVTQTPRYLIKTRGQQVTLSCSPISGHRSVSWYQQTPGQGLQFLFEYFSETQRNKGNFPGRFSGRQFSNSRSEMNVSTLELGDSALYLCASSPNPPDSTGELFFGEGSRLTVL.